A selection of T cell receptor beta chains follows, all from one sample in a study of cytomegalovirus exposure and HLA in healthy donors. The protocol was immunoSEQ multiplex PCR, while the TCRdb copy is restricted to in-frame clones and leaves out a portion. The data hold more than 95,000 clones, with roughly a sixth observed a single time. The sequenced sample consisted of PBMCs. All receptors derive from a female donor in good health and CMV-seropositive. Each CDR3 is given without its conserved first and last residue. Each record gives: CDR3 protein, V gene, J gene.

AWSRRGGAGQPQH	TRBV30	TRBJ1-5
ASSIGPGITDTQY	TRBV19	TRBJ2-3
ASSAGLAGNTIY	TRBV9	TRBJ1-3
ASSSDSNTEAF	TRBV11-3	TRBJ1-1
ASSPSTGFVNQPQH	TRBV7-2	TRBJ1-5
ASSLSYLRGRVQPQH	TRBV28	TRBJ1-5
SVERGGRGTEAF	TRBV29-1	TRBJ1-1
ASSPQGISANYGYT	TRBV27	TRBJ1-2
ASSLTSQVYHEQY	TRBV5-5	TRBJ2-7
ASSEFPVESYEQY	TRBV2	TRBJ2-7
ASSPRGQGVSNTGELF	TRBV18	TRBJ2-2
ASRTSGSTDTQY	TRBV25-1	TRBJ2-3
ASSQEGTGGEKLF	TRBV4-1	TRBJ1-4
ASSLPSSGGFTGELF	TRBV7-6	TRBJ2-2
ASSQAYNYGYT	TRBV4-3	TRBJ1-2
DPGVGNTIY	TRBV5-6	TRBJ1-3
ASSLARGTSGTDTQY	TRBV5-6	TRBJ2-3
ASSRHQNQPQH	TRBV7-2	TRBJ1-5
ASSPRAAGRLTGELF	TRBV4-3	TRBJ2-2
ASSLGTGGNSPLH	TRBV27	TRBJ1-6
ASRTTAGIYEQY	TRBV2	TRBJ2-7
ASMVGHREETQY	TRBV2	TRBJ2-5
ASSLAVGGVLGEAF	TRBV7-8	TRBJ1-1
ASSVGLLGYGYT	TRBV11-2	TRBJ1-2
AGQRQGSSYEQY	TRBV7-6	TRBJ2-7
ASSRGQGSDEQY	TRBV5-5	TRBJ2-7
ASSLKLAGGSYNEQF	TRBV27	TRBJ2-1
ASSYSIAGESYEQY	TRBV6-5	.
ASSSDRVDTQY	TRBV5-6	TRBJ2-3
ATRTGLSNQPQH	TRBV2	TRBJ1-5
ASSSFGGTWSPLH	TRBV6-5	TRBJ1-6
ASSLQGSNTEAF	TRBV5-1	TRBJ1-1
ASSSVAGFYGYT	TRBV28	TRBJ1-2
ASSQSTGEGEKLF	TRBV4-3	TRBJ1-4
ASRGQGVNEQY	TRBV2	TRBJ2-7
AWSVQIGTGEWWAKNIQY	TRBV30	TRBJ2-4
ASSRIGQGAGETQY	TRBV6-4	TRBJ2-5
ASSLVIAQETQY	TRBV5-5	TRBJ2-5
ASSQVAGGFEQY	TRBV4-1	TRBJ2-7
ASSSDSSGNTIY	TRBV5-8	TRBJ1-3
ASSLDRAGVGQETQY	TRBV5-5	TRBJ2-5